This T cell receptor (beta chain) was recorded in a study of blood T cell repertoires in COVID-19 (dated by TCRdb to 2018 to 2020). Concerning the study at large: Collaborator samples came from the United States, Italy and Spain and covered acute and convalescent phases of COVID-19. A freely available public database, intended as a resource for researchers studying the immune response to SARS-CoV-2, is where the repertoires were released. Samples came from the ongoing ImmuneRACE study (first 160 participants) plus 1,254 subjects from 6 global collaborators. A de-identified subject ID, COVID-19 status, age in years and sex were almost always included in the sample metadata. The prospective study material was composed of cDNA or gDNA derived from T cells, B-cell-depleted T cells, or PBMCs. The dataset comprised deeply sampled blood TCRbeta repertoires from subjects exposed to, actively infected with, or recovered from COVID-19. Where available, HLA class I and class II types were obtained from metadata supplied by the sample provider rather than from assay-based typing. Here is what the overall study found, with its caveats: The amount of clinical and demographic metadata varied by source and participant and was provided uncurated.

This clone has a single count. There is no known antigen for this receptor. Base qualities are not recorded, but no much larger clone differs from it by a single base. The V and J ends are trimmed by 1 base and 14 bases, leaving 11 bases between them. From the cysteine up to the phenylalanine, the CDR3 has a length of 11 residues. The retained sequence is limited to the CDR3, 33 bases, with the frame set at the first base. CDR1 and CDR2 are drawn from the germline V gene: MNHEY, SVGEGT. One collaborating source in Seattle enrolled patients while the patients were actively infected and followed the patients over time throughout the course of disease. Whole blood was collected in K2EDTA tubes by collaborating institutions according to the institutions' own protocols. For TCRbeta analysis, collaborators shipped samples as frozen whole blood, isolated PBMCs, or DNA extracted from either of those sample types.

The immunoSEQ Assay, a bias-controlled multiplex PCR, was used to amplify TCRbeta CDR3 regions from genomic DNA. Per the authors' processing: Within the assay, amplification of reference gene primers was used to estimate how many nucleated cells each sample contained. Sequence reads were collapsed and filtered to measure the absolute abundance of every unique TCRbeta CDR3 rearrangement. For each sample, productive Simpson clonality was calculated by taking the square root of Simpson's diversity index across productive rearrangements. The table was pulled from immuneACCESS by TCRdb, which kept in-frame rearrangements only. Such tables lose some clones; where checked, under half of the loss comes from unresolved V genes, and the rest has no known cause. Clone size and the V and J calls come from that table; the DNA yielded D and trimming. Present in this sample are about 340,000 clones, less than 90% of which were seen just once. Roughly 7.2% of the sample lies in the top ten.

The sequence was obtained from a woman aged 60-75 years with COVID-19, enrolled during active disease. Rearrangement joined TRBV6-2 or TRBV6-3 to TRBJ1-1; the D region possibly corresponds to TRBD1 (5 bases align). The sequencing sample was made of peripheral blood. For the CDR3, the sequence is CASSYFQGVFF. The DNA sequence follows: TGTGCCAGCAGTTACTTTCAGGGTGTATTCTTT.